This T cell receptor (beta chain) was sequenced during a study of OX40 agonist ivuxolimab in advanced cancers. For the study in its entirety: Ivuxolimab, which targeted the costimulatory receptor OX40 (CD134), was an agonistic, fully human IgG2 monoclonal antibody. Intravenous ivuxolimab was administered to patients every 2 weeks at six dose levels: 0.01, 0.1, 0.3, 1.5, 3 and 10 mg/kg. Of the approximately 50 dose-escalation patients, hepatocellular carcinoma was present in about 19, melanoma in approximately 15, renal cell carcinoma in 9 and head and neck cancer in 9. In the dose-escalation cohort, around four fifths of patients were male, and the mean age was approximately 60 years with a range of about 23 to 79. Prior anti-PD-1, anti-PD-L1 or anti-CTLA-4 therapy was permitted, and checkpoint inhibitors had been received by roughly two fifths of dose-escalation patients. Three dose-escalation patients achieved partial responses, one with hepatocellular carcinoma and two with cutaneous melanoma. The point of sequencing TCRbeta in the periphery was to test whether ivuxolimab changed TCR sequence diversity and drove clonal T-cell expansion. The paper describes the monotherapy dose-escalation part (N of about 50 patients) of the phase I trial of ivuxolimab. What the work shows at the level of the full study, not this receptor alone: The antigen specificity of the clonally expanded peripheral T cells was not determined. Clonal expansion of both CD4+ and CD8+ blood T cells was observed from baseline to week 6 at doses 0.1 to 3.0 mg/kg. After ivuxolimab, expanded clones were on average more numerous among CD8+ T cells than among CD4+ T cells. Low levels of normalized T-cell clonal expansion were also seen in some nonresponding patients. Partial responders in the 0.1-3.0 mg/kg groups had among the lowest normalized peripheral clonal expansion, especially among CD8+ T cells.

From the cysteine through the phenylalanine, the CDR3 covers 13 amino acids. Only CDR3 DNA remains: 39 bases, in frame from the first base. The germline V gene (reference sequence) specifies MNHNY as CDR1 and SVGAGI as CDR2. V loses 5 bases, J loses 1 base, and the germline ends lie 8 bases apart. Genomic DNA was isolated from the sorted cells so that the TCRbeta CDR3 region could be sequenced. The immunoSEQ Assay was used for sequencing of TCRbeta CDR3 regions. TCRdb's version of the immuneACCESS table is confined to in-frame rearrangements and falls short of the full clone set. An unresolved V gene accounts for under half of the shortfall where checked; the remainder is of unknown origin. In all, the sample holds 50,000 or so clones, and approximately 88% of those were seen once. The ten largest make up under 15% of the sample. Details on this clone: Its antigen is currently not known. Base qualities are not at hand, and no much larger clone is one base apart.

The trial excluded patients who had a history of autoimmune disease or who were on systemic immunosuppression. In every dose cohort, peripheral blood was drawn for TCR sequencing at baseline, cycle 4 day 1, and cycle 7 day 1. The samples were taken from a phase I, first-in-human, multicenter, open-label dose-escalation trial of ivuxolimab. Adults with locally advanced or metastatic melanoma, renal cell carcinoma, hepatocellular carcinoma or head and neck squamous cell carcinoma were enrolled in the trial. Before TCR sequencing, CD4+ T cells and CD8+ T cells from peripheral blood were sorted into separate populations.

The chain is encoded by TRBV6-6 joined to TRBJ1-1, with no reliable assignment of the D segment. The TCR originated in an adult with an advanced solid tumor such as melanoma, head and neck, liver or kidney cancer. The specimen comprised CD4+ or CD8+ T cells sorted from blood, sampled in a trial of the OX40 agonist ivuxolimab. The CDR3 in this case is CASSILGNTEAFF. The sequence in DNA is TGTGCCAGCAGTATTTTAGGGAACACTGAAGCTTTCTTT.